The rows below give T cell receptor beta chains drawn from one sample of a study of quantifying T cell responses using KT2 cells. Each CDR3 protein gets one entry after TCRdb re-called the UMI-ligation and nested PCR reads with MiXCR. The sample lists fewer than 50,000 distinct CDR3 sequences; around 10% were seen once. The source material was PBMCs spiked with cells of the T cell clone KT2. These receptors all stem from a human donor. The CDR3 runs from the conserved cysteine through the conserved F or W. D genes are given only for firm matches. Clone sizes are given selectively: once, few, many, or a class where the clone is expanded.

TRBD1,TRBJ2-7,NA,TRBV5-4,CASSSLTGVSSYEQYF,TGTGCCAGCAGCTCATTGACAGGGGTAAGCTCCTACGAGCAGTACTTC
TRBD2,TRBJ2-1,many,TRBV27,CASRLGLAGSSYNEQFF,TGTGCCAGCAGACTGGGACTAGCGGGTAGCTCCTACAATGAGCAGTTCTTC
NA,TRBJ1-2,few,TRBV29-1,CSVSVGQLHGYTF,TGCAGCGTTTCGGTAGGACAGCTCCATGGCTACACCTTC
TRBD2,TRBJ2-5,many,TRBV10-1,CAIPTSGGPGTQETQYF,TGCGCCATCCCGACTAGCGGGGGGCCGGGGACTCAAGAGACCCAGTACTTC
NA,TRBJ1-1,NA,TRBV2,CATATFQKTEAFF,TGTGCCACCGCGACGTTCCAAAAGACTGAAGCTTTCTTT
NA,TRBJ1-2,few,TRBV18,CASSPASRGYGYTF,TGTGCCAGCTCACCAGCCAGCCGAGGCTATGGCTACACCTTC
TRBD2,TRBJ2-3,many,TRBV6-1,CASSAGLAGGSTDTQYF,TGTGCCAGCAGTGCAGGACTAGCGGGGGGGAGCACAGATACGCAGTATTTT
NA,TRBJ2-2,many,TRBV7-7,CAIPRGFSGELFF,TGTGCTATTCCCCGGGGGTTCTCCGGGGAGCTGTTTTTT
TRBD2,TRBJ2-3,NA,TRBV20-1,CSAGGIWERETADTQYF,TGCAGTGCTGGGGGTATTTGGGAGCGGGAGACGGCAGATACGCAGTATTTT
TRBD1,TRBJ1-6,few,TRBV12-3/TRBV12-4,CASSRGQVNSPLHF,TGTGCCAGCAGTAGGGGACAGGTTAATTCACCCCTCCACTTT
NA,TRBJ1-2,few,TRBV15,CATSRDWNYGYTF,TGTGCCACCAGCAGGGACTGGAACTATGGCTACACCTTC
NA,TRBJ1-5,few,TRBV2,CASRQYYNQPQHF,TGTGCCAGCAGACAGTACTACAATCAGCCCCAGCATTTT
TRBD1,TRBJ2-5,few,TRBV10-3,CAISGPDRGYQETQYF,TGTGCCATCAGTGGACCGGACAGGGGATACCAAGAGACCCAGTACTTC
NA,TRBJ1-1,many,TRBV10-3,CAISDGTEAFF,TGTGCCATCAGTGATGGCACTGAAGCTTTCTTT
NA,TRBJ2-5,few,TRBV5-1,CASSPGLTGQETQYF,TGCGCCAGCAGCCCGGGACTTACGGGCCAAGAGACCCAGTACTTC
NA,TRBJ2-5,few,TRBV6-1,CASSEERPSSQETQYF,TGTGCCAGCAGTGAGGAGCGCCCATCCTCCCAAGAGACCCAGTACTTC
TRBD1,TRBJ2-7,NA,TRBV27,CASSPTTGSWLNEQYF,TGTGCCAGCAGTCCAACGACAGGGTCGTGGTTGAACGAGCAGTACTTC
TRBD1,TRBJ1-1,many,TRBV7-2,CASSLQSTGTGAEAFF,TGTGCCAGCAGCCTACAATCGACTGGGACAGGCGCTGAAGCTTTCTTT
NA,TRBJ1-1,few,TRBV6-6,CASSYGADEAFF,TGTGCCAGCAGTTACGGGGCAGATGAAGCTTTCTTT
NA,TRBJ1-1,few,TRBV25-1,CASSEYPANTEAFF,TGTGCCAGCAGTGAATACCCAGCGAACACTGAAGCTTTCTTT
NA,TRBJ2-3,many,TRBV12-3/TRBV12-4,CASSLVEGLGSTDTQYF,TGTGCCAGCAGCCTAGTTGAAGGACTGGGATCCACAGATACGCAGTATTTT
TRBD1,TRBJ1-2,few,TRBV29-1,CSVEDLDREVYTF,TGCAGCGTTGAAGATCTGGACAGGGAAGTCTACACCTTC
TRBD2,TRBJ2-1,few,TRBV10-2,CASSVLSGGAGNEQFF,TGCGCCAGCAGTGTTCTTAGCGGGGGGGCGGGTAATGAGCAGTTCTTC
NA,TRBJ1-3,many,TRBV7-2,CASSSGLGGNTIYF,TGTGCCAGCAGCTCGGGATTAGGTGGAAACACCATATATTTT
NA,TRBJ2-2,few,TRBV20-1,CSARAPENPATGELFF,TGCAGTGCTAGAGCACCAGAGAACCCAGCCACCGGGGAGCTGTTTTTT
NA,TRBJ2-5,once,TRBV12-3/TRBV12-4,CASRIAIQETQYF,TGTGCCAGCAGAATCGCGATCCAAGAGACCCAGTACTTC
NA,TRBJ2-6,few,TRBV9,CASSVTVFADSGANVLTF,TGTGCCAGCAGCGTAACGGTTTTCGCGGACTCTGGGGCCAACGTCCTGACTTTC
TRBD2,TRBJ2-3,few,TRBV7-8,CASVLAGGPGSTDTQYF,TGTGCCAGCGTCCTAGCGGGAGGGCCCGGAAGCACAGATACGCAGTATTTT
NA,TRBJ1-5,few,TRBV7-8,CASSRGWDNQPQHF,TGTGCCAGCAGCCGGGGGTGGGACAATCAGCCCCAGCATTTT
TRBD1,TRBJ1-2,few,TRBV11-2,CASSFEGQIYGYTF,TGTGCCAGCAGCTTTGAGGGACAGATATATGGCTACACCTTC
TRBD2,TRBJ2-3,few,TRBV29-1,CSLSPGLAVTDTQYF,TGCAGCCTCTCCCCCGGACTAGCGGTCACAGATACGCAGTATTTT
TRBD1,TRBJ1-2,few,TRBV7-9,CASSRRQGLILYGYTF,TGTGCCAGCAGCAGAAGACAGGGCTTAATCCTCTATGGCTACACCTTC
TRBD1,TRBJ1-2,few,TRBV29-1,CSAGTGEGYTF,TGCAGCGCCGGGACAGGGGAGGGCTACACCTTC
NA,TRBJ2-7,many,TRBV4-1,CASSQEPPGKSRGQYF,TGCGCCAGCAGCCAAGAACCCCCGGGAAAGTCTAGGGGGCAGTACTTC
NA,TRBJ1-5,many,TRBV20-1,CSALGRVGDQPQHF,TGCAGTGCCCTCGGCAGGGTTGGAGATCAGCCCCAGCATTTT
NA,TRBJ1-3,few,TRBV4-3,CASSPTGEQGNTIYF,TGCGCCAGCAGTCCAACAGGAGAACAGGGAAACACCATATATTTT
NA,TRBJ2-1,NA,TRBV11-2,CASSLGPRLEQFF,TGTGCCAGCAGCTTAGGCCCTCGGTTGGAGCAGTTCTTC
NA,TRBJ2-6,NA,TRBV7-8,CASSVGANVLTF,TGTGCCAGCAGTGTGGGGGCCAACGTCCTGACTTTC
TRBD2,TRBJ2-7,many,TRBV20-1,CSASGLAGTSYEQYF,TGCAGTGCGTCGGGACTAGCGGGGACATCCTACGAGCAGTACTTC
NA,TRBJ2-1,NA,TRBV15,CATSSYGEQFF,TGTGCCACCAGCAGCTACGGTGAGCAGTTCTTC
TRBD1,TRBJ1-2,NA,TRBV5-1,CASSFTPQGNYGYTF,TGCGCCAGCAGCTTCACTCCACAGGGGAACTATGGCTACACCTTC
NA,TRBJ1-6,many,TRBV20-1,CSARESSYNSPLHF,TGCAGTGCTAGGGAAAGCTCCTATAATTCACCCCTCCACTTT
NA,TRBJ2-7,few,TRBV6-2/TRBV6-3,CASSYSGDSYEQYF,TGTGCCAGCAGTTACTCGGGGGATTCCTACGAGCAGTACTTC
TRBD1,TRBJ1-1,NA,TRBV29-1,CSATGTVNTEAFF,TGCAGCGCTACCGGGACAGTGAACACTGAAGCTTTCTTT
NA,TRBJ2-2,many,TRBV29-1,CSAAGGRNTGELFF,TGCAGCGCCGCCGGCGGCAGGAACACCGGGGAGCTGTTTTTT
TRBD1,TRBJ1-2,NA,TRBV12-3/TRBV12-4,CASSLGTGESGYTF,TGTGCCAGCAGTTTAGGGACAGGGGAGTCTGGCTACACCTTC
NA,TRBJ1-1,NA,TRBV20-1,CSGPRTTEAFF,TGCAGTGGCCCGAGGACAACTGAAGCTTTCTTT
TRBD2,TRBJ2-1,few,TRBV20-1,CSARSPSGGDNEQFF,TGCAGTGCTAGAAGCCCTAGCGGGGGAGACAATGAGCAGTTCTTC
NA,TRBJ2-1,NA,TRBV3-1,CASSQALTSNEQFF,TGTGCCAGCAGCCAAGCTTTAACTTCCAATGAGCAGTTCTTC
TRBD2,TRBJ2-3,few,TRBV7-8,CASSLGTSGFSDTQYF,TGTGCCAGCAGTCTGGGGACTAGCGGGTTCTCAGATACGCAGTATTTT